These T cell receptor beta chains were read from a single sample in a study of neurological immune-mediated disorders. TCRdb analysed the 5' RACE reads with MiXCR anew, one entry per CDR3 protein. The sample shows 65,000 to 95,000 distinct CDR3 sequences, approximately 5.8% of them seen only once. Sequencing was done on a sample of PBMCs. The receptors were sampled from a woman aged 55-70 years with multiple sclerosis. The CDR3 runs from the conserved cysteine through the conserved F or W. D genes are given only for firm matches.

V gene	D gene	CDR3 protein
TRBV15	TRBD1	CATSQGDQPQHF
TRBV5-5	.	CASRWTVNEKLFF
TRBV5-1	.	CASSLAPGGGTEAFF
TRBV3-1	.	CASSQVGGGYTF
TRBV6-5	TRBD1	CASIQDREGTEAFF
TRBV20-1	TRBD2	CSAITGLAGGRNTGELFF
TRBV7-9	TRBD1	CASSTYRDRGIYEQYF
TRBV5-6	.	CASSLGRNNSPLHF
TRBV5-1	.	CASSLMPSNSPLHF
TRBV20-1	.	CSARYQGVDTQYF
TRBV19	.	CASRHNNQPQHF
TRBV12-3/TRBV12-4	.	CASRRTVGETQYF
TRBV6-1	TRBD1	CASSRQGFQETQYF
TRBV20-1	TRBD1	CSADGQGVTDTQYF
TRBV18	.	CASSPPGKDTQYF
TRBV9	.	CASSVAGAEGNSPLHF
TRBV7-8	TRBD1	CASSRQGAVNEQFF
TRBV7-9	.	CASSDVQRGNTEAFF
TRBV12-3/TRBV12-4	.	CATRGVGGNTGELFF
TRBV14	.	CASSPWGSGYNEQFF
TRBV18	TRBD1	CASSRQGEGTEAFF
TRBV12-3/TRBV12-4	TRBD2	CASSSPGLARKTQYF
TRBV5-1	.	CASSLGDFVGNIQYF
TRBV7-9	.	CASSRDPDQPQHF
TRBV15	.	CATSRDGKGGTEAFF
TRBV20-1	TRBD1	CSAPHPGQGSNYGYTF
TRBV20-1	.	CSARDGFLDTQYF
TRBV10-3	.	CAINPGAGSPTDTQYF
TRBV2	TRBD2	CASSDRTSGGTDTQYF
TRBV6-2/TRBV6-3	TRBD1	CASRRQGAEGAFF
TRBV15	TRBD1	CATGQGITGELFF
TRBV4-1	.	CASSQVLGLPSSGANVLTF
TRBV7-6	TRBD2	CASSQTSGHYQQETQYF
TRBV7-2	TRBD2	CASSYYGTSGNTGELFF
TRBV15	TRBD1	CATRGTPGTGVYNEQFF
TRBV12-3/TRBV12-4	.	CASSLPPNYGYTF
TRBV6-4	.	CASSQDGANEQFF
TRBV5-1	.	CASSQLSSSTDTQYF
TRBV5-5	TRBD2	CASSEGLGGSGTQYF
TRBV6-4	TRBD1	CASSTETGTNSPLHF
TRBV12-3/TRBV12-4	.	CASSPLAGANTEAFF
TRBV6-1	.	CASVLGRSSEKLFF
TRBV6-5	.	CASSYPGSGEIYSNQPQHF
TRBV3-1	.	CASSLSRQGRAGYTF
TRBV5-1	TRBD2	CASSLSRTSGVGELFF
TRBV20-1	.	CSAVHETQYF
TRBV20-1	TRBD1	CSASLRTGGSGYTF
TRBV12-3/TRBV12-4	TRBD1	CASSLGQSNTEAFF
TRBV5-1	.	CASSLGKDQPQHF
TRBV7-9	TRBD2	CANPPGLAGIETQYF